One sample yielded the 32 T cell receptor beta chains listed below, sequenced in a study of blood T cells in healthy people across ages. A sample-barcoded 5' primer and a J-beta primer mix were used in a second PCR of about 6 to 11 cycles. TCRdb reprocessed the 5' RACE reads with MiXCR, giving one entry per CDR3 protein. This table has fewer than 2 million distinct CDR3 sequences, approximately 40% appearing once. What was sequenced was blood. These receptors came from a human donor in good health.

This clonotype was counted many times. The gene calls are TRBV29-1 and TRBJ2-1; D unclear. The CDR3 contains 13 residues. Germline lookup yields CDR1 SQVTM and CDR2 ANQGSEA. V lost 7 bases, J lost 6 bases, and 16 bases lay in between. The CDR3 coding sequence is TGCAGCGCCGACCCCACCACGCTCAATGAGCAGTTCTTC. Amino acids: CSADPTTLNEQFF.

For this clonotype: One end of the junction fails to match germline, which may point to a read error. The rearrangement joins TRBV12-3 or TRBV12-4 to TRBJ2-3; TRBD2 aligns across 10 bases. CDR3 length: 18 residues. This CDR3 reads CTSSLDPFGAGGMDTQYF. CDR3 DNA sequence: TGTACCAGCAGTTTAGACCCATTCGGAGCGGGGGGGATGGATACGCAGTATTTT.

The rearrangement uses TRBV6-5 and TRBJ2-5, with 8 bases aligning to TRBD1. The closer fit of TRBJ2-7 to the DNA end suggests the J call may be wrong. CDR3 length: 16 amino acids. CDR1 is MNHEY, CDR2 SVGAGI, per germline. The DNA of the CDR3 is TGTGCCAGCAGTTTCGACCAGGACAGGGCGAATTACGAGCAGTACTTC. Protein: CASSFDQDRANYEQYF.

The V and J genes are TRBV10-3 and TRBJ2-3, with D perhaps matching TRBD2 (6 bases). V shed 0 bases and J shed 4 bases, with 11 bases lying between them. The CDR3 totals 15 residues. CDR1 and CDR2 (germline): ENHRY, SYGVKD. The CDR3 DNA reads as TGTGCCATCAGTGAGTCTAGCGGAAGGGCAGATACGCAGTATTTT. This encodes CAISESSGRADTQYF.

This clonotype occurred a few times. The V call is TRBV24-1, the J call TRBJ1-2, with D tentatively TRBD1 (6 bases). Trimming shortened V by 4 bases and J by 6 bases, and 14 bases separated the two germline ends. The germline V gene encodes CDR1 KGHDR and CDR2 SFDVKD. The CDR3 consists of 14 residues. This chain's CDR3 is CATSEPGTLNGYTF. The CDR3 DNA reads TGTGCCACCAGTGAACCCGGGACACTAAATGGCTACACCTTC.

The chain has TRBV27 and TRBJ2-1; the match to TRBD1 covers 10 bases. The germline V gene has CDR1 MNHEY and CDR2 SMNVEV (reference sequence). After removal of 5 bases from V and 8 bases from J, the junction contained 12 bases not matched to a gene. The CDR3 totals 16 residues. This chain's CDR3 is CASSPIGQGVSHEQFF. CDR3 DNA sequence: TGTGCCAGCAGTCCCATAGGACAGGGGGTCTCCCATGAGCAGTTCTTC.

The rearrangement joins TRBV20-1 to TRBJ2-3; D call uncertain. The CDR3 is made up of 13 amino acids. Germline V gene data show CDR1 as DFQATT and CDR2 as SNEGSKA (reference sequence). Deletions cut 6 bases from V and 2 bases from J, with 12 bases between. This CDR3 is CSALPQNTDTQYF. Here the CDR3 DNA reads TGCAGTGCACTACCCCAAAACACAGATACGCAGTATTTT.

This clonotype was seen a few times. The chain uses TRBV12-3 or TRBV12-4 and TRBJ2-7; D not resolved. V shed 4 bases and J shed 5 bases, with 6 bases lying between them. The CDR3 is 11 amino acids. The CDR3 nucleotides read TGTGCCAGCAGTTCCCCGGACGAGCAGTACTTC. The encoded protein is CASSSPDEQYF.

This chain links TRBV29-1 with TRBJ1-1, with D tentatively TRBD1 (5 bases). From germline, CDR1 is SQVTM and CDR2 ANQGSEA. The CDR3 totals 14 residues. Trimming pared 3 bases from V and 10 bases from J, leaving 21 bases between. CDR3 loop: CSVDLRVGTIPAFF. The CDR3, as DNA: TGCAGCGTTGATCTCCGAGTTGGGACTATTCCAGCTTTCTTT.

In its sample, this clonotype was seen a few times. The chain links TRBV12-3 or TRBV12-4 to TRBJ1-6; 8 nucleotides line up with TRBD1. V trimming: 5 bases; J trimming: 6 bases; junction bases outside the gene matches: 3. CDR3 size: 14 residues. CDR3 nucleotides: TGTGCCAGCAGTCACAGGGGGAGTAATTCACCCCTCCACTTT. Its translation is CASSHRGSNSPLHF.

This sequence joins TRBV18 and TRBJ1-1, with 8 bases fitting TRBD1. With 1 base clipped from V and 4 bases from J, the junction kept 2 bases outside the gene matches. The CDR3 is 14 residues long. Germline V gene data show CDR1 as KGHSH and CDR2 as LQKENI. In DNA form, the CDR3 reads TGTGCCAGCTCACCACAAACAGGGGGCACTGAAGCTTTCTTT. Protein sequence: CASSPQTGGTEAFF.

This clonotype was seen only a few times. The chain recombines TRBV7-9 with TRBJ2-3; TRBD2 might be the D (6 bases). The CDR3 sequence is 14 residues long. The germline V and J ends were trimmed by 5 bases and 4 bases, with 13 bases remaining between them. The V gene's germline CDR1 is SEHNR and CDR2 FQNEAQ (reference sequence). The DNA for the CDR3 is TGTGCCAGCAGCCCCGTCGGGGGTGCAGATACGCAGTATTTT. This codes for CASSPVGGADTQYF. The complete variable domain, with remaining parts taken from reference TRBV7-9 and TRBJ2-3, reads DTGVSQNPRHKITKRGQNVTFRCDPISEHNRLYWYRQTLGQGPEFLTYFQNEAQLEKSRLLSDRFSAERPKGSFSTLEIQRTEQGDSAMYLCASSPVGGADTQYFGPGTRLTVL.

CDR3 residues: CASSLRQRNTQYF. CDR3 DNA: TGTGCCAGCAGCCTACGGCAGAGAAATACGCAGTATTTT. The V gene is TRBV7-2, the J gene TRBJ2-3; no firm D call. The CDR3 spans 13 residues. Looked up from germline, CDR1 is SGHTA and CDR2 is FQGNSA. Between the trimmed V and J ends, which lost 5 bases and 7 bases, there was a span of 13 bases.

CDR3 loop: CASSPGRGGLYEQYF. The CDR3, as DNA: TGTGCCAGCAGCCCTGGGAGGGGGGGGCTCTACGAGCAGTACTTC. The chain has TRBV13 and TRBJ2-7, with D perhaps TRBD2 (7 bases). The CDR3 is 15 residues long. Germline V gives CDR1 PRHDT, CDR2 FYEKMQ (reference sequence). Deletions cut 5 bases from V and 3 bases from J, with 17 bases between.

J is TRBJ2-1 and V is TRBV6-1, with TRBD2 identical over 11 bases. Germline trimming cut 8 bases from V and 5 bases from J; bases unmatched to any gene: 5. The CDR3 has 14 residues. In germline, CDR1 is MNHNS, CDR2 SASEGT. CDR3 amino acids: CASGRLAGHNEQFF. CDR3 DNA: TGTGCCAGCGGGAGACTAGCGGGACACAATGAGCAGTTCTTC.

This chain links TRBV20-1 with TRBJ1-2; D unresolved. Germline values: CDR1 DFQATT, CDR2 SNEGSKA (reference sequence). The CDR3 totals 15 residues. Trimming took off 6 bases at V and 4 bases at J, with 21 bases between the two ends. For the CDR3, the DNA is TGCAGTGCCACCCGACAAGGAAACTCTTCCTATGGCTACACCTTC. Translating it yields CSATRQGNSSYGYTF.

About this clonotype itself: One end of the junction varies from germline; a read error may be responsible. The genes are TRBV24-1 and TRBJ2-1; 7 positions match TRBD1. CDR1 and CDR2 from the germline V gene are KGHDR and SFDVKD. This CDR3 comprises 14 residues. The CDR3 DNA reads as TGTGCCACCGGTGACAGGGTTGGGAACAATGAGCAGTTCTTC. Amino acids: CATGDRVGNNEQFF.

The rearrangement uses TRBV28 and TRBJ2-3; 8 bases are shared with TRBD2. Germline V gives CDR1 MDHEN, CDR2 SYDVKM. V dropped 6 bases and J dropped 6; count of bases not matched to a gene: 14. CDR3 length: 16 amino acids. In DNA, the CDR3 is TGTGCCAGCAGCTTACTGACTAGCGCTTCGCGCGATACGCAGTATTTT. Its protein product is CASSLLTSASRDTQYF.

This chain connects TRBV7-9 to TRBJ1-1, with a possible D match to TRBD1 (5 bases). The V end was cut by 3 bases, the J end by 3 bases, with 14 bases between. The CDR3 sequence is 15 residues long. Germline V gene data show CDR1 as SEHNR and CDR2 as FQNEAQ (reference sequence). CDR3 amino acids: CASSFVQGADTEAFF. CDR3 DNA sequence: TGTGCCAGCAGCTTTGTGCAGGGCGCGGACACTGAAGCTTTCTTT.

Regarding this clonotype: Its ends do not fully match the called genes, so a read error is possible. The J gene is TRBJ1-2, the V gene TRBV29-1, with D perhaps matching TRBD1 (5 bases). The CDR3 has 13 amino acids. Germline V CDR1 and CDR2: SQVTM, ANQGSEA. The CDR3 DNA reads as TGCAGCATTGAAACAGGAGGGAACTATGGCTACACCTTC. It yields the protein CSIETGGNYGYTF.

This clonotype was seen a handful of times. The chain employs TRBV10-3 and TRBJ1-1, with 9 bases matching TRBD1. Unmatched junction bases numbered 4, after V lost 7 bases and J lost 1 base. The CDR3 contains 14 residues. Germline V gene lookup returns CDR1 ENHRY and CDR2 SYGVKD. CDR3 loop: CAIKQTGGNTEAFF. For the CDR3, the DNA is TGTGCCATCAAGCAGACAGGGGGGAACACTGAAGCTTTCTTT.

CDR3 residues: CASSLGVTNTGELFF. The DNA of the CDR3 is TGTGCCAGCAGCTTGGGGGTTACGAACACCGGGGAGCTGTTTTTT. The rearrangement links TRBV5-6 to TRBJ2-2, with D hard to call. The germline V and J ends were trimmed by 0 bases and 0 bases, with 6 bases remaining between them. The CDR3 length is 15 residues. CDR1 and CDR2 (germline): SGHDT, YYEEEE.

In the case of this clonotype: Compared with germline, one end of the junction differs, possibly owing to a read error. Written as DNA, the CDR3 is TGTGCCAGCAGCCCCGATGCCGGGACTACCTACAATGAGCAGAACTTC. Translated: CASSPDAGTTYNEQNF. The V call is TRBV7-8, the J call TRBJ2-1, with TRBD2 matching over 7 bases. Germline V gene lookup returns CDR1 SGHVS and CDR2 FQNEAQ. CDR3 length: 16 amino acids.

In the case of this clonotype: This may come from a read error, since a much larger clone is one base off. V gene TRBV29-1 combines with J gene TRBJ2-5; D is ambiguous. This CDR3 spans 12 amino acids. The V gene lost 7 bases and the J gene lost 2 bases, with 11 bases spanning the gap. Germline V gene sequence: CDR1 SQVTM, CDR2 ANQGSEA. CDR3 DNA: TGCAGCGCTGGCCTCAATCAAGAGACCCAGTACTTC. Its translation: CSAGLNQETQYF.

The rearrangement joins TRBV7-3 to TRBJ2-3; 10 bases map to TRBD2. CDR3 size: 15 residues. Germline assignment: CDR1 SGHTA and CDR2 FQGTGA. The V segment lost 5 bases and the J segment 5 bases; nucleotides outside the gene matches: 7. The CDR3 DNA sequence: TGTGCCAGCAGCATGAGAGCGGGGGGGGTAGATACGCAGTATTTT. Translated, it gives CASSMRAGGVDTQYF.

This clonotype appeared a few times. CDR3 sequence: CASSLVIVEKLFF. The CDR3 coding sequence is TGTGCCAGCAGCTTAGTCATCGTGGAAAAACTGTTTTTT. The gene calls are TRBV11-2 and TRBJ1-4; no firm D call. Germline CDR1 and CDR2: SGHAT and FQNNGV. V lost 1 base, J lost 8 bases, and 8 bases lay in between. There are 13 residues in the CDR3. Together with reference TRBV11-2 and TRBJ1-4, the CDR3 gives the full variable domain: EAGVAQSPRYKIIEKRQSVAFWCNPISGHATLYWYQQILGQGPKLLIQFQNNGVVDDSQLPKDRFSAERLKGVDSTLKIQPAKLEDSAVYLCASSLVIVEKLFFGSGTQLSVL.

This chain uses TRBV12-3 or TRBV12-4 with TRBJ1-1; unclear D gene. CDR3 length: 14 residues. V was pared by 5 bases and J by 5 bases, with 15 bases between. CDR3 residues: CASSPAGRRTEAFF. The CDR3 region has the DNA TGTGCCAGCAGTCCTGCCGGGCGAAGGACTGAAGCTTTCTTT.

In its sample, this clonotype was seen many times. The chain's CDR3 is CASSRQGSYEQYF. The CDR3 DNA follows: TGTGCCAGCAGTCGACAGGGCTCCTACGAGCAGTACTTC. V usage is TRBV3-1 and J usage is TRBJ2-7; 7 bases match TRBD1. The CDR3 runs to 13 residues. V trimming: 6 bases; J trimming: 0 bases; junction bases outside the gene matches: 2. Germline V gives CDR1 LGHDT, CDR2 YNNKEL (reference sequence).

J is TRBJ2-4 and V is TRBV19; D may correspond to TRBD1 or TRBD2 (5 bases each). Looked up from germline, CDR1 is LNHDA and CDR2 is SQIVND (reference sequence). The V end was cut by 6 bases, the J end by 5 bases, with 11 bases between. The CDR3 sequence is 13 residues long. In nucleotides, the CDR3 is TGTGCCAGTAGCCGGGACGGAGAAAACATTCAGTACTTC. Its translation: CASSRDGENIQYF.

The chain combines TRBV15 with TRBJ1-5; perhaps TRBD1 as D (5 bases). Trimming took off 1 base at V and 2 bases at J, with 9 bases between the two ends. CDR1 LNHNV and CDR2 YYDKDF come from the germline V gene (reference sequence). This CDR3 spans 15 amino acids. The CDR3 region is CATSRVQEGNQPQHF. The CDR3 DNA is TGTGCCACCAGCAGAGTACAGGAGGGCAATCAGCCCCAGCATTTT.

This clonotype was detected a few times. In nucleotides, the CDR3 is TGTGCCAGCAGTTCGACAGGGTTCAACTATGGCTACACCTTC. Translated, it gives CASSSTGFNYGYTF. The chain uses TRBV27 and TRBJ1-2, with 7 positions matching TRBD1. Per germline, CDR1 MNHEY and CDR2 SMNVEV (reference sequence). J gave up 2 bases and V 4 bases, and 4 bases lay outside the gene matches. The CDR3 length is 14 residues.

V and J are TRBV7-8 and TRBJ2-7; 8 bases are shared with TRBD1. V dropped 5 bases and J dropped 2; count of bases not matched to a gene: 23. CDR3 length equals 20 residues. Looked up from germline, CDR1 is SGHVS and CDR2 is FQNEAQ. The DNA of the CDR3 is TGTGCCAGCAGCCGACGATTTAGTATGACAGGGGCCGCTCGTACCTACGAGCAGTACTTC. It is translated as CASSRRFSMTGAARTYEQYF.